A selection of T cell receptor beta chains follows, all from one sample in a study of T cells in tumors after PD-1 blockade. Method: immunoSEQ multiplex PCR; TCRdb's copy keeps in-frame clones and lacks some. This table holds about 59,000 clones, about 82% found once. The specimen comprised PBMCs, sampled before anti-PD-1 treatment. The receptors originated from a human donor with basal cell carcinoma. CDR3s include the opening cysteine and the closing phenylalanine or tryptophan. The order of the fields is J gene, clone size, D gene, V gene, CDR3 protein, CDR3 DNA. D genes are given only for firm matches. Rows give clone size only sometimes, using once, few, many, or a class for an expanded clone.

J: TRBJ2-5
size: -
D: TRBD1
V: TRBV9
CDR3: CASSVTTGGKQETQYF
DNA: TGTGCCAGCAGCGTAACGACAGGGGGCAAACAAGAGACCCAGTACTTC

J: TRBJ1-6
size: few
D: TRBD1
V: TRBV7-9
CDR3: CASTGGLGSPLHF
DNA: TGTGCCAGCACAGGGGGGCTCGGCTCACCCCTCCACTTT

J: TRBJ1-1
size: -
D: -
V: TRBV15
CDR3: CATSGAGGTEAFF
DNA: TGTGCCACCAGCGGGGCTGGGGGCACTGAAGCTTTCTTT

J: TRBJ1-2
size: -
D: -
V: TRBV7-2
CDR3: CASSATRINYGYTF
DNA: TGTGCCAGCAGCGCGACCCGCATTAACTATGGCTACACCTTC

J: TRBJ2-1
size: -
D: -
V: TRBV27
CDR3: CASSLKFPSYNEQFF
DNA: TGTGCCAGCAGTTTAAAGTTTCCCTCCTACAATGAGCAGTTCTTC

J: TRBJ1-4
size: -
D: -
V: TRBV12-5
CDR3: CASGLGTGGKLFF
DNA: TGTGCTAGTGGTTTAGGGACGGGCGGAAAACTGTTTTTT

J: TRBJ2-1
size: -
D: -
V: TRBV30
CDR3: CAWRDAGNEQFF
DNA: TGTGCCTGGAGGGATGCAGGGAATGAGCAGTTCTTC

J: TRBJ2-3
size: -
D: -
V: TRBV7-2
CDR3: CASSSPGAGTDTQYF
DNA: TGTGCCAGCAGCTCCCCAGGGGCGGGCACAGATACGCAGTATTTT

J: TRBJ2-1
size: -
D: TRBD2
V: TRBV6-5
CDR3: CASSPLAGGHNEQFF
DNA: TGTGCCAGCAGCCCACTAGCGGGGGGCCACAATGAGCAGTTCTTC

J: TRBJ1-5
size: -
D: -
V: TRBV2
CDR3: CASRADSGGPQHF
DNA: TGTGCCAGCAGAGCCGACAGCGGGGGGCCCCAGCATTTT

J: TRBJ2-2
size: -
D: -
V: TRBV19
CDR3: CASKTDKSSGELFF
DNA: TGTGCCAGTAAAACGGACAAATCGTCCGGGGAGCTGTTTTTT

J: TRBJ2-5
size: -
D: TRBD1
V: TRBV2
CDR3: CASIRDSQETQYF
DNA: TGTGCCAGCATCCGGGACAGCCAAGAGACCCAGTACTTC

J: TRBJ2-1
size: -
D: TRBD2
V: TRBV13
CDR3: CASTRTSAKNEQFF
DNA: TGTGCCAGCACCCGGACTAGCGCAAAGAATGAGCAGTTCTTC

J: TRBJ1-1
size: -
D: -
V: TRBV2
CDR3: CASSEEPATMNTEAFF
DNA: TGTGCCAGCAGTGAAGAGCCTGCTACCATGAACACTGAAGCTTTCTTT

J: TRBJ1-1
size: -
D: -
V: TRBV20-1
CDR3: CSASWGGATEAFF
DNA: TGCAGTGCTAGTTGGGGGGGGGCCACTGAAGCTTTCTTT

J: TRBJ1-2
size: few
D: -
V: TRBV7-9
CDR3: CASSKFENNYGYTF
DNA: TGTGCCAGCAGTAAATTCGAGAATAACTATGGCTACACCTTC

J: TRBJ1-6
size: -
D: -
V: TRBV6-6
CDR3: CASNEYNSPLHF
DNA: TGTGCCAGCAACGAATATAATTCACCCCTCCACTTT

J: TRBJ1-1
size: few
D: TRBD1
V: TRBV2
CDR3: CAITGTGVFEAFF
DNA: TGTGCCATAACCGGGACAGGAGTCTTTGAAGCTTTCTTT

J: TRBJ1-1
size: once
D: TRBD1
V: TRBV5-4
CDR3: CASSEYVPGQGQIEEAFF
DNA: TGTGCCAGCAGCGAATATGTACCCGGACAGGGGCAAATAGAAGAAGCTTTCTTT

J: TRBJ1-2
size: once
D: -
V: TRBV19
CDR3: CASSPAGDYGYTF
DNA: TGTGCCAGTAGTCCGGCTGGTGACTATGGCTACACCTTC

J: TRBJ2-3
size: -
D: TRBD2
V: TRBV7-6
CDR3: CASSLMSGGASDTQYF
DNA: TGTGCCAGCAGCTTAATGAGCGGGGGGGCATCAGATACGCAGTATTTT

J: TRBJ2-3
size: -
D: TRBD1
V: TRBV10-3
CDR3: CAISAVGGPDTQYF
DNA: TGTGCCATCAGCGCGGTAGGGGGCCCAGATACGCAGTATTTT

J: TRBJ2-7
size: -
D: TRBD1
V: TRBV5-4
CDR3: CASSLERGLAYEQYF
DNA: TGTGCCAGCAGCTTGGAGAGGGGGCTTGCCTACGAGCAGTACTTC

J: TRBJ2-7
size: -
D: TRBD1
V: TRBV19
CDR3: CASRGQVTYEQYF
DNA: TGTGCCAGTAGAGGACAGGTTACCTACGAGCAGTACTTC

J: TRBJ2-7
size: -
D: -
V: TRBV6-2/TRBV6-3
CDR3: CASSYSGRGALYEQYF
DNA: TGTGCCAGCAGTTACTCAGGCCGGGGAGCTCTCTACGAGCAGTACTTC

J: TRBJ1-2
size: -
D: -
V: TRBV5-6
CDR3: CASSIGGLDYGYTF
DNA: TGTGCCAGCAGCATCGGGGGCCTCGACTATGGCTACACCTTC

J: TRBJ1-1
size: -
D: -
V: TRBV5-1
CDR3: CASNPLGLNTEAFF
DNA: TGCGCCTCAAACCCGCTGGGATTGAACACTGAAGCTTTCTTT

J: TRBJ2-5
size: -
D: TRBD2
V: TRBV9
CDR3: CASSGIGGGGQETQYF
DNA: TGTGCCAGCAGCGGAATCGGGGGGGGCGGTCAAGAGACCCAGTACTTC

J: TRBJ2-5
size: -
D: -
V: TRBV9
CDR3: CASSVDREETQYF
DNA: TGTGCCAGCAGCGTAGACAGGGAGGAGACCCAGTACTTC

J: TRBJ2-7
size: -
D: TRBD2
V: TRBV6-2/TRBV6-3
CDR3: CASSRGLAGTYEQYF
DNA: TGTGCCAGCAGTAGGGGACTAGCGGGGACCTACGAGCAGTACTTC

J: TRBJ1-4
size: once
D: TRBD1
V: TRBV5-1
CDR3: CASSRGQREEKLFF
DNA: TGCGCCAGCAGCAGGGGACAGAGGGAAGAAAAACTGTTTTTT

J: TRBJ1-1
size: -
D: -
V: TRBV10-3
CDR3: CAISAGRTEAFF
DNA: TGTGCCATCAGTGCGGGGCGCACTGAAGCTTTCTTT

J: TRBJ1-1
size: -
D: -
V: TRBV7-3
CDR3: CASSPGRVGYLNTEAFF
DNA: TGTGCCAGCAGCCCCGGGAGGGTGGGGTATCTGAACACTGAAGCTTTCTTT

J: TRBJ2-1
size: -
D: TRBD2
V: TRBV30
CDR3: CAWTGRGGDWSYNEQFF
DNA: TGTGCCTGGACTGGTCGGGGGGGCGATTGGTCCTACAATGAGCAGTTCTTC

J: TRBJ2-2
size: -
D: TRBD1
V: TRBV5-1
CDR3: CASSFTGDTGELFF
DNA: TGCGCCAGCAGCTTCACAGGGGACACCGGGGAGCTGTTTTTT

J: TRBJ2-5
size: -
D: -
V: TRBV3-1/TRBV3-2
CDR3: CASSPFAGGGETQYF
DNA: TGTGCCAGCAGCCCCTTTGCGGGCGGCGGGGAGACCCAGTACTTC